The 30 T cell receptor beta chains listed next were all sequenced from one sample in a study of T-cell reconstitution after alpha-beta-depleted transplantation in children. Using unique molecular identifiers, the investigators prepared the TCRbeta library. TCRdb fed the PCR reads into MiXCR, producing one record per CDR3 protein. The table records nearly 400,000 distinct CDR3 sequences, roughly 20% of them present only once. Source: PBMCs from the stem cell graft donor, taken from the stem cell graft. These TCRs come from a human donor who donated a stem cell graft to a child with acute myeloid leukemia.

This clonotype has ten or more counts. The V gene is TRBV10-2, the J gene TRBJ2-7; D gene ambiguous. The CDR3 sequence is 16 residues long. Germline assignment: CDR1 WSHSY and CDR2 SAAADI. Trimming left V 0 bases short and J 1 base short, with 13 bases between. The CDR3: CASSESMLQPSYEQYF. CDR3 sequence (DNA): TGCGCCAGCAGTGAGTCGATGCTCCAACCTTCCTACGAGCAGTACTTC.

J is TRBJ2-7 and V is TRBV7-9; 7 nucleotides match TRBD2. This CDR3 has 14 amino acids. The germline V gene encodes CDR1 SEHNR and CDR2 FQNEAQ (reference sequence). J gave up 4 bases and V 6 bases, and 9 bases lay outside the gene matches. DNA of the CDR3: TGTGCCAGCAGTTCCTGGACTAGTTCGTACGAGCAGTACTTC. Translating it yields CASSSWTSSYEQYF.

This clonotype was found a few times. This chain uses TRBV27 with TRBJ2-1, with D perhaps TRBD2 (6 bases). Deletions cut 6 bases from V and 4 bases from J, with 13 bases between. In germline, CDR1 is MNHEY, CDR2 SMNVEV (reference sequence). The CDR3 has 14 amino acids. This CDR3 reads CASREGPLYNEQFF. CDR3 coding DNA: TGTGCCAGCAGGGAGGGCCCTCTTTACAATGAGCAGTTCTTC.

V and J are TRBV28 and TRBJ2-7; 9 bases are a match to TRBD2. Germline V gene lookup returns CDR1 MDHEN and CDR2 SYDVKM. This CDR3 has 15 residues. V lost 2 bases, J lost 4 bases, and 6 bases stayed unmatched. CDR3 in DNA: TGTGCCAGCAGTTTAAGCACTAGCGGGTATTACGAGCAGTACTTC. Translation: CASSLSTSGYYEQYF.

The gene calls are TRBV7-9 and TRBJ2-3; 10 nucleotides match TRBD2. V shed 5 bases, J shed 2 bases, and the junction held 7 bases outside the gene matches. CDR3 length equals 16 residues. Germline lookup yields CDR1 SEHNR and CDR2 FQNEAQ (reference sequence). The CDR3 here is CASSPLAGENTDTQYF. CDR3 DNA: TGTGCCAGCAGCCCCCTAGCGGGAGAAAACACAGATACGCAGTATTTT.

This clonotype showed up many times. The V gene is TRBV29-1, the J gene TRBJ2-3; 7 nucleotides line up with TRBD2. Germline CDR1 is SQVTM and CDR2 is ANQGSEA. The CDR3 is made up of 13 amino acids. V shed 6 bases and J 4 bases; nucleotides not matched to a gene: 7. The CDR3 loop reads CSVVGRSSDTQYF. The CDR3 DNA reads as TGCAGCGTAGTCGGGAGGTCTTCAGATACGCAGTATTTT.

The chain has TRBV6-2 or TRBV6-3 and TRBJ2-3; the match to TRBD2 covers 12 bases. CDR1 is MNHEY, CDR2 SVGEGT, per germline. The CDR3 length is 16 residues. J lost 2 bases, V lost 6 bases, and 6 bases had no gene match. The DNA of the CDR3 is TGTGCCAGCAGGGCCCGACTAGCGGGAGACACAGATACGCAGTATTTT. It codes for CASRARLAGDTDTQYF.

This clonotype was detected a few times. The chain's CDR3 is CAISDRNTEAFF. The CDR3 bases are TGTGCCATTTCCGACAGGAACACTGAAGCTTTCTTT. The rearrangement uses TRBV12-3 or TRBV12-4 and TRBJ1-1, with D possibly being TRBD1 (5 bases). CDR3 length equals 12 residues. Trimming stripped 10 bases from V and 1 base from J, with 10 bases between.

This clonotype was detected a few times. The chain's CDR3 is CASSHPGQGNIQYF. CDR3 bases: TGTGCCAGCAGTCACCCGGGACAGGGGAACATTCAGTACTTC. J is TRBJ2-4 and V is TRBV12-3 or TRBV12-4; 10 bases are shared with TRBD1. V dropped 5 bases and J dropped 7; count of bases not matched to a gene: 5. The CDR3 has 14 amino acids.

This clonotype has a handful of counts. The chain carries TRBV20-1 and TRBJ1-1; 7 bases agree with TRBD1. Trimming at V came to 4 bases and at J to 0 bases, leaving 2 bases not matched to a gene. Germline CDR1 and CDR2: DFQATT and SNEGSKA (reference sequence). The CDR3 loop spans 13 amino acids. CDR3 in amino acids: CSAKDRMNTEAFF. CDR3 in DNA: TGCAGTGCTAAGGACAGGATGAACACTGAAGCTTTCTTT.

This clonotype has just a few counts. The chain couples TRBV10-3 to TRBJ1-2; 7 positions agree with TRBD1. Trimming at V came to 10 bases and at J to 0 bases, leaving 11 bases not matched to a gene. Germline V CDR1 and CDR2: ENHRY, SYGVKD. The CDR3 length is 15 residues. This chain's CDR3 is CATRPGTDANYGYTF. In DNA form, the CDR3 reads TGTGCCACCCGTCCCGGGACAGACGCTAACTATGGCTACACCTTC.

This clonotype has a handful of counts. The rearrangement uses TRBV20-1 and TRBJ1-5, with unresolved D. V was pared by 3 bases and J by 2 bases, with 11 bases between. The CDR3 is made up of 14 amino acids. From germline, CDR1 is DFQATT and CDR2 SNEGSKA (reference sequence). The CDR3 spells CSARGGIGNQPQHF. The CDR3 nucleotides read TGCAGTGCTAGGGGCGGGATCGGCAATCAGCCCCAGCATTTT.

V usage is TRBV7-9 and J usage is TRBJ2-7, with TRBD1 identical over 8 bases. The CDR3 contains 15 residues. Per germline, CDR1 SEHNR and CDR2 FQNEAQ (reference sequence). V dropped 1 base and J dropped 3; count of bases not matched to a gene: 5. The CDR3 loop is CASSLGQTGDYEQYF. The CDR3 nucleotides read TGTGCCAGCAGCTTAGGGCAGACAGGGGACTACGAGCAGTACTTC. The full variable domain, rest sourced from reference TRBV7-9 and TRBJ2-7, is DTGVSQNPRHKITKRGQNVTFRCDPISEHNRLYWYRQTLGQGPEFLTYFQNEAQLEKSRLLSDRFSAERPKGSFSTLEIQRTEQGDSAMYLCASSLGQTGDYEQYFGPGTRLTVT.

This clonotype has ten or more counts. V gene TRBV29-1 combines with J gene TRBJ1-1; D ambiguous. CDR1 SQVTM and CDR2 ANQGSEA come from the germline V gene. This CDR3 is 13 amino acids long. V lost 5 bases and J lost 4, with 14 bases in between. CDR3 in DNA: TGCAGCGTTTCAACCGCGCGGAGCACTGAAGCTTTCTTT. The encoded protein is CSVSTARSTEAFF.

The rearrangement links TRBV7-2 to TRBJ2-7; TRBD2 agrees at 12 bases. The CDR3 runs 17 residues. Germline loops: CDR1 SGHTA, CDR2 FQGNSA. V dropped 0 bases and J dropped 3; count of bases not matched to a gene: 6. The CDR3 DNA sequence: TGTGCCAGCAGCTTAGCTGGCCTAGCGGGAGGGCTCTACGAGCAGTACTTC. It specifies CASSLAGLAGGLYEQYF.

The chain carries TRBV9 and TRBJ1-3; D is possibly TRBD1 (5 bases). The CDR3 runs 17 residues. In germline, CDR1 is SGDLS, CDR2 YYNGEE. V lost 0 bases, J lost 0 bases, and 13 bases lay in between. The CDR3 nucleotides are TGTGCCAGCAGCGTAGCTGACAGATTCGTCTCTGGAAACACCATATATTTT. This gives the protein CASSVADRFVSGNTIYF.

This clonotype showed up many times. The chain uses TRBV4-1 and TRBJ2-7; D ambiguous. This CDR3 spans 13 amino acids. From germline, CDR1 is MGHRA and CDR2 YSYEKL. The V and J ends lost 1 base and 4 bases respectively, with 8 bases between them. The CDR3 is CASSQVPAYEQYF. The CDR3 DNA reads as TGCGCCAGCAGCCAAGTTCCGGCTTACGAGCAGTACTTC.

CDR3 residues: CAISESLAGEVGELFF. The CDR3 DNA reads as TGTGCCATCAGTGAGTCGTTAGCGGGAGAAGTCGGGGAGCTGTTTTTT. V is TRBV10-3 and J is TRBJ2-2, with 9 bases lining up with TRBD2. V trimming: 0 bases; J trimming: 7 bases; junction bases outside the gene matches: 6. This CDR3 region has 16 residues. Germline CDR1 reads ENHRY; CDR2 reads SYGVKD.

This clonotype appeared many times. The V gene is TRBV20-1, the J gene TRBJ2-1, with no clear D. Trimming removed 5 bases from V and 4 bases from J, with 12 bases in between. Germline assignment: CDR1 DFQATT and CDR2 SNEGSKA (reference sequence). The length of the CDR3 is 13 residues. CDR3 coding DNA: TGCAGTGCTCTGGAGAATGGTTACAATGAGCAGTTCTTC. The encoded protein is CSALENGYNEQFF.

This clonotype occurred many times. The rearrangement joins TRBV12-3 or TRBV12-4 to TRBJ2-2, with D possibly TRBD1 on 6 matching bases. The germline V and J ends were trimmed by 6 bases and 1 base, with 12 bases remaining between them. The CDR3 extends over 15 amino acids. The CDR3 loop is CASRDTGLNTGELFF. CDR3 sequence (DNA): TGTGCCAGCAGGGATACAGGGCTGAACACCGGGGAGCTGTTTTTT.

The chain employs TRBV20-1 and TRBJ1-6, with TRBD1 identical over 8 bases. Germline CDR1 reads DFQATT; CDR2 reads SNEGSKA (reference sequence). Trimming at V came to 3 bases and at J to 3 bases, leaving 7 bases not matched to a gene. The CDR3 contains 16 residues. Written as DNA, the CDR3 is TGCAGTGCTAGTGGGGCAGGGGGCTTCTATAATTCACCCCTCCACTTT. It translates to CSASGAGGFYNSPLHF.

This clonotype showed up just once. V is TRBV7-9 and J is TRBJ2-2, with TRBD1 identical over 7 bases. The length of the CDR3 is 15 residues. Germline loops: CDR1 SEHNR, CDR2 FQNEAQ (reference sequence). Trimming removed 6 bases from V and 2 bases from J; junction bases left unmatched: 6. CDR3 region: CASRRQGPNTGELFF. As DNA, the CDR3 is TGTGCCAGCAGACGACAGGGACCAAACACCGGGGAGCTGTTTTTT.

The rearrangement uses TRBV20-1 and TRBJ2-3; 9 bases are a match to TRBD2. The V and J ends lost 3 bases and 4 bases, in that order; junction bases with no gene match: 8. Germline values: CDR1 DFQATT, CDR2 SNEGSKA (reference sequence). This CDR3 has 15 residues. Here the CDR3 reads CSASKGGRAADTQYF. CDR3 coding DNA: TGCAGTGCTAGCAAAGGCGGGAGGGCGGCAGATACGCAGTATTTT.

This clonotype was counted only a few times. This chain connects TRBV15 to TRBJ2-1, with 11 bases fitting TRBD2. The germline V gene encodes CDR1 LNHNV and CDR2 YYDKDF (reference sequence). There are 17 residues in the CDR3. The ends lost 0 bases at V and 2 bases at J; junction bases unmatched: 3. As DNA, the CDR3 is TGTGCCACCAGCAGAGACGGGACTAGCGGTCCCTACAATGAGCAGTTCTTC. This encodes CATSRDGTSGPYNEQFF.

The chain carries TRBV21-1 and TRBJ1-2. TRBV21-1 is an annotated pseudogene. This CDR3 contains 13 residues. CDR3 sequence reads: CASSSTAGYGYTF. DNA of the CDR3: TGTGCCAGCAGCTCTACCGCAGGCTATGGCTACACCTTC.

The chain carries TRBV20-1 and TRBJ2-1, with D perhaps given as TRBD1 or TRBD2 (7 bases each). From germline, CDR1 is DFQATT and CDR2 SNEGSKA (reference sequence). Trimming took off 5 bases at V and 7 bases at J, with 18 bases between the two ends. CDR3 size: 14 residues. The CDR3 reads CSALQGGGRNEQFF. CDR3 DNA: TGCAGTGCTCTTCAGGGGGGAGGGCGAAATGAGCAGTTCTTC.

The sample holds many counts of this clonotype. The chain joins TRBV5-6 to TRBJ2-5; D is uncertain. The CDR3 consists of 14 residues. Germline V CDR1 and CDR2: SGHDT, YYEEEE. V was shortened by 3 bases and J by 5 bases, with 14 bases between the two germline ends. The CDR3 sequence: CASSSGPGDETQYF. The CDR3 DNA is TGTGCCAGCAGCTCTGGTCCTGGAGACGAGACCCAGTACTTC.

The V and J genes are TRBV29-1 and TRBJ2-1, with TRBD2 identical over 8 bases. Germline V gene lookup returns CDR1 SQVTM and CDR2 ANQGSEA. The CDR3 runs to 14 residues. Unmatched junction bases numbered 6, after V lost 5 bases and J lost 3 bases. The CDR3 sequence: CSVPGLGIYNEQFF. For the CDR3, the DNA is TGCAGCGTTCCGGGACTAGGAATCTACAATGAGCAGTTCTTC.

The sample holds a few counts of this clonotype. The chain recombines TRBV5-1 with TRBJ2-7; tentative D call: TRBD1 (5 bases). The V gene lost 0 bases and the J gene lost 3 bases, with 10 bases spanning the gap. The CDR3 totals 14 residues. Germline CDR1 reads SGHRS; CDR2 reads YFSETQ. The DNA of the CDR3 is TGCGCCAGCAGCTTGGTGACAGCCGACTACGAGCAGTACTTC. It encodes CASSLVTADYEQYF.

The CDR3 region has the DNA TGTGCCAGCAGTGAAGGACAGGGGACCTACGAGCAGTACTTC. It yields the protein CASSEGQGTYEQYF. The V and J genes are TRBV6-1 and TRBJ2-7; TRBD1 matches at 8 bases. With V trimmed by 1 base and J by 2 bases, 1 base remained unmatched. The germline gives CDR1 MNHNS, CDR2 SASEGT. The CDR3 covers 14 residues.